This TCR beta chain comes out of a study of control samples from healthy donors and cancer patients. From germline, CDR1 is SEHNR and CDR2 FQNEAQ (reference sequence). V lost 1 base to trimming and J lost 1 base, with 14 bases between them. This CDR3 is 16 amino acids long. Clones were sequenced by immunoSEQ multiplex PCR, and TCRdb holds only the in-frame ones, with some missing. Of 70,000 to 90,000 clones listed, around 94% were seen once; the top ten hold roughly 5%. The chain employs TRBV7-9 and TRBJ2-7, with a possible D match to TRBD2 (6 bases). Sequenced material: blood. This sequence was found in a woman aged 18-29 years in good health. The CDR3 loop is CASSLELGGGSYEQYF. CDR3 nucleotides: TGTGCCAGCAGCTTAGAACTGGGCGGAGGGTCCTACGAGCAGTACTTC. Combining the CDR3 with reference TRBV7-9 and TRBJ2-7 gives the whole variable domain DTGVSQNPRHKITKRGQNVTFRCDPISEHNRLYWYRQTLGQGPEFLTYFQNEAQLEKSRLLSDRFSAERPKGSFSTLEIQRTEQGDSAMYLCASSLELGGGSYEQYFGPGTRLTVT.